This T cell receptor (beta chain) emerged from a study of patients and donors after allogeneic stem cell transplantation. In TCRdb, the RT-PCR reads were re-called with MiXCR into one record per CDR3 protein. Of roughly 880,000 distinct CDR3 sequences in the sample, under 20% were seen once. The sample holds a few counts of this clonotype. The receptor comes from a human donor who was either an allogeneic HSCT recipient or a stem cell or donor lymphocyte infusion donor (not recorded which). It is not recorded whose cells these are; they may come from a transplant donor. Input material: blood, either unsorted or a sorted T cell fraction (not recorded which).

CDR3 DNA sequence: TGCAGCGTTGAAGTTCTGGGGGTCGGGGAGCTGTTTTTT. As protein: CSVEVLGVGELFF. The V gene is TRBV29-1, the J gene TRBJ2-2; D is tentatively TRBD1 or TRBD2 (5 bases each). Per the germline V gene, CDR1 is SQVTM and CDR2 is ANQGSEA. The CDR3 extends over 13 amino acids. Trimming removed 1 base at V and 7 bases at J, with 10 bases between.